These T cell receptor beta chains were read from a single sample in a study of blood T cells in healthy people across ages. MiXCR was run by TCRdb on the 5' RACE reads, yielding one entry per CDR3 protein. Of some 640,000 distinct CDR3 sequences listed, 25% to 30% are singletons. The sample was blood. The receptors were sampled from a woman older than 75 in good health. Both conserved end residues are part of each CDR3. Each record gives: D gene, J gene, V gene, clone size, CDR3 DNA, CDR3 protein. D genes are given only for firm matches. Some rows have no size entry. The others give once, few or many, or a class for an expanded clone.

d_gene: TRBD1; j_gene: TRBJ2-5; v_gene: TRBV29-1; abundance: once; CDR3nt: TGCAGCGTTGAACACAGGGGGGAGACCCAGTACTTC; CDR3aa: CSVEHRGETQYF
d_gene: NA; j_gene: TRBJ1-1; v_gene: TRBV29-1; abundance: many; CDR3nt: TGCAGCCCCCGACAGGCGAGAGGGACTGAAGCTTTCTTT; CDR3aa: CSPRQARGTEAFF
d_gene: TRBD1; j_gene: TRBJ2-1; v_gene: TRBV7-3; abundance: many; CDR3nt: TGTGCCAGCAGCCGAACAGGGGGCCCCTACAATGAGCAGTTCTTC; CDR3aa: CASSRTGGPYNEQFF
d_gene: NA; j_gene: TRBJ2-1; v_gene: TRBV20-1; abundance: NA; CDR3nt: TGCAGTGCTAGAGCTCCCGGTTGGACCGATGGGGGGGAGCAGTTCTTC; CDR3aa: CSARAPGWTDGGEQFF
d_gene: TRBD2; j_gene: TRBJ2-5; v_gene: TRBV7-2; abundance: NA; CDR3nt: TGTGCCAGCAGCTACCCTCTTGGGGAGGGTGAGACCCAGTACTTC; CDR3aa: CASSYPLGEGETQYF
d_gene: NA; j_gene: TRBJ2-1; v_gene: TRBV7-8; abundance: many; CDR3nt: TGTGCCAGCAGCTTATATGGGTTGTATGGGGATGAGCAGTTCTTC; CDR3aa: CASSLYGLYGDEQFF
d_gene: TRBD2; j_gene: TRBJ2-5; v_gene: TRBV28; abundance: NA; CDR3nt: TGTGCCAGCAGGGGCGGGGGTCACGCCTCGGCGACCCAGTACTTC; CDR3aa: CASRGGGHASATQYF
d_gene: NA; j_gene: TRBJ2-5; v_gene: TRBV3-1; abundance: NA; CDR3nt: TGTGCCAGCAGCCGCTACCCACTCAGCGGGTCTCAAGAGACCCAGTACTTC; CDR3aa: CASSRYPLSGSQETQYF
d_gene: NA; j_gene: TRBJ1-2; v_gene: TRBV6-6; abundance: many; CDR3nt: TGTGCCAGCAGCGAAACCAGGGACCTCTACACCTTC; CDR3aa: CASSETRDLYTF
d_gene: TRBD2; j_gene: TRBJ2-7; v_gene: TRBV5-1; abundance: many; CDR3nt: TGCGCCAGCAGCCACAACGGGGCGGGGGGGCAGTACGAGCAGTACTTC; CDR3aa: CASSHNGAGGQYEQYF
d_gene: TRBD1; j_gene: TRBJ2-4; v_gene: TRBV28; abundance: once; CDR3nt: TGTGCCAGCAGTCGACAGGGTTCAGGAAACATTCAGTACTTC; CDR3aa: CASSRQGSGNIQYF
d_gene: TRBD1; j_gene: TRBJ1-5; v_gene: TRBV10-3; abundance: many; CDR3nt: TGTGCCATCAGACCGGACAGGGGAAATCAGCCCCAGCATTTT; CDR3aa: CAIRPDRGNQPQHF
d_gene: TRBD1; j_gene: TRBJ2-3; v_gene: TRBV7-2; abundance: many; CDR3nt: TGTGCCAGCACCCCGGGACAGAGGAAGTTGGTACAGTATTTT; CDR3aa: CASTPGQRKLVQYF
d_gene: TRBD1; j_gene: TRBJ1-6; v_gene: TRBV9; abundance: few; CDR3nt: TGTGCCAGCAGCGTAGCGAGTTTTTGGGACAGGGAATCACCCCTCCACTTT; CDR3aa: CASSVASFWDRESPLHF
d_gene: NA; j_gene: TRBJ1-5; v_gene: TRBV20-1; abundance: NA; CDR3nt: TGCAGTGCGGCGGGGGGGAGTGGCAATCAGCCCCAGCATTTT; CDR3aa: CSAAGGSGNQPQHF
d_gene: NA; j_gene: TRBJ2-1; v_gene: TRBV15; abundance: NA; CDR3nt: TGTGCCACCAGCGGGGACTGCTACGAGCAGTTCTTC; CDR3aa: CATSGDCYEQFF
d_gene: NA; j_gene: TRBJ1-1; v_gene: TRBV4-3; abundance: few; CDR3nt: TGCGCCAGCAGCCAAGATGAGTCCCTCGGGGAAGAAGCTTTCTTT; CDR3aa: CASSQDESLGEEAFF
d_gene: NA; j_gene: TRBJ1-6; v_gene: TRBV3-1; abundance: few; CDR3nt: TGTGCCAGCAGCCAAACCCCTTCCGGAGGTTCACCCCTCCACTTT; CDR3aa: CASSQTPSGGSPLHF
d_gene: TRBD1; j_gene: TRBJ1-1; v_gene: TRBV15; abundance: few; CDR3nt: TGTGCCACCAGCAGAGAACCGCTAAGACAGGGAAGTGGGGGCAACACTGAAGCTTTCTTT; CDR3aa: CATSREPLRQGSGGNTEAFF
d_gene: NA; j_gene: TRBJ1-6; v_gene: TRBV11-2; abundance: NA; CDR3nt: TGTGCCAGCAGCTTGACCTCGGCGGGAAATTCACCCCTCCACTTT; CDR3aa: CASSLTSAGNSPLHF
d_gene: TRBD1; j_gene: TRBJ2-6; v_gene: TRBV13; abundance: NA; CDR3nt: TGTGCCAGCAGCTTATCCGGGACAGGGGGTTTTTTCGGAGGTTCTGGGGCCAACGTCCTGACTTTC; CDR3aa: CASSLSGTGGFFGGSGANVLTF
d_gene: NA; j_gene: TRBJ2-5; v_gene: TRBV7-2; abundance: many; CDR3nt: TGTGCCAGCAGCTTTCAACAAGAGACCCAGTACTTC; CDR3aa: CASSFQQETQYF
d_gene: NA; j_gene: TRBJ2-6; v_gene: TRBV20-1; abundance: NA; CDR3nt: TGCAGTGCTAGTCTACAGCCCTCTGGGGCCAACGTCCTGACTTTC; CDR3aa: CSASLQPSGANVLTF
d_gene: TRBD1; j_gene: TRBJ2-5; v_gene: TRBV27; abundance: NA; CDR3nt: TGTGTCAGCAGCAGACAGGGCGCCGCGACCCGGTACTTC; CDR3aa: CVSSRQGAATRYF
d_gene: NA; j_gene: TRBJ1-2; v_gene: TRBV7-8; abundance: few; CDR3nt: TGTGCCAGCAGCTTAGGGGGGCGAACTAACTATGGCTACACCTTC; CDR3aa: CASSLGGRTNYGYTF
d_gene: NA; j_gene: TRBJ2-7; v_gene: TRBV5-1; abundance: once; CDR3nt: TGCGCCAGCGGCTTGGAGGTACTACCGAGCTCCCACAATGAGCAGTACTTC; CDR3aa: CASGLEVLPSSHNEQYF
d_gene: NA; j_gene: TRBJ2-2; v_gene: TRBV11-2; abundance: NA; CDR3nt: TGTGCCAGCAGCTTAGAGATAGCCCCCGGGGAGCTGTTTTTT; CDR3aa: CASSLEIAPGELFF
d_gene: NA; j_gene: TRBJ2-3; v_gene: TRBV20-1; abundance: many; CDR3nt: TGCAGTGCTAGAGAGACAGGCGGGGGCACAGATACGCAGTATTTT; CDR3aa: CSARETGGGTDTQYF
d_gene: NA; j_gene: TRBJ1-1; v_gene: TRBV15; abundance: many; CDR3nt: TGTGCCACCAGCAGAGATTTGGGGGGCACTGAAGCTTTCTTT; CDR3aa: CATSRDLGGTEAFF
d_gene: NA; j_gene: TRBJ2-1; v_gene: TRBV7-9; abundance: NA; CDR3nt: TGTGCCAGCAAAGTAGGGGGCTCCTACAATGAGCAGTTCTTC; CDR3aa: CASKVGGSYNEQFF
d_gene: TRBD1; j_gene: TRBJ1-6; v_gene: TRBV6-5; abundance: many; CDR3nt: TGTGCCAGCAGAGCACAGGGGGCGGCTAGTTCACCCCTCCACTTT; CDR3aa: CASRAQGAASSPLHF
d_gene: TRBD1; j_gene: TRBJ1-2; v_gene: TRBV5-6; abundance: many; CDR3nt: TGTGCCAGCAGCTCCGGGACAGGGGGCTATTATGGCTACACCTTC; CDR3aa: CASSSGTGGYYGYTF
d_gene: NA; j_gene: TRBJ2-2; v_gene: TRBV28; abundance: NA; CDR3nt: TGTGCCAGCAGTTTAATTGCGGGGACATTCACCGGGGAGCTGTTTTTT; CDR3aa: CASSLIAGTFTGELFF
d_gene: NA; j_gene: TRBJ1-1; v_gene: TRBV4-3; abundance: many; CDR3nt: TGCGCCAGCAGCCAAGGATTACTATGGTTGGGGTTTGAAGCTTTCTTT; CDR3aa: CASSQGLLWLGFEAFF
d_gene: TRBD1; j_gene: TRBJ1-6; v_gene: TRBV27; abundance: few; CDR3nt: TGTGCCAGCAGTTTCAGGGGGAGATCACCCCTCCACTTT; CDR3aa: CASSFRGRSPLHF
d_gene: NA; j_gene: TRBJ2-1; v_gene: TRBV20-1; abundance: many; CDR3nt: TGCAGTGCTAGAGATACTAGGGGTAGCTCCTACAATGAGCAGTTCTTC; CDR3aa: CSARDTRGSSYNEQFF
d_gene: NA; j_gene: TRBJ1-1; v_gene: TRBV20-1; abundance: few; CDR3nt: TGCAGTGCTAGAGATCTGGGGGGGCGGACTGAAGCTTTCTTT; CDR3aa: CSARDLGGRTEAFF